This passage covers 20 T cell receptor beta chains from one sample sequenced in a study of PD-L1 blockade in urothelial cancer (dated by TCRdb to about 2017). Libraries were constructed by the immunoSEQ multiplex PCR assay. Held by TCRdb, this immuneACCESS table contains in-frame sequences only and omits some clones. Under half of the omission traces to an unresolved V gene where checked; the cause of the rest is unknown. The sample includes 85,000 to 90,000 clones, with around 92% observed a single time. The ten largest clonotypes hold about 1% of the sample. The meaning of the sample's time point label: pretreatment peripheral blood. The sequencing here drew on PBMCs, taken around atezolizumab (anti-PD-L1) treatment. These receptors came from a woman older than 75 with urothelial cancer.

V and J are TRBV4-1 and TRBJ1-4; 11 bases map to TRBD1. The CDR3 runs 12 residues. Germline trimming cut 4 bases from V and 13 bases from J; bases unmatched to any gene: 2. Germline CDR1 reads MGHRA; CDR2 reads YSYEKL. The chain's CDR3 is CASSRGTGGLFF. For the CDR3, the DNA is TGCGCCAGCAGCCGAGGGACAGGGGGACTGTTTTTT.

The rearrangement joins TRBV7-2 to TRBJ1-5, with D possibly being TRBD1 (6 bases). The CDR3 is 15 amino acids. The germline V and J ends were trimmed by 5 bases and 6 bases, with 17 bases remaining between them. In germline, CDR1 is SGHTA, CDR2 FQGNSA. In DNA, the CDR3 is TGTGCCAGCAGCCCCCTAAAGGGGGTAGGTCAGCCCCAGCATTTT. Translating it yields CASSPLKGVGQPQHF. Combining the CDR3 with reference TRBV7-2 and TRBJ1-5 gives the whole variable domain GAGVSQSPSNKVTEKGKDVELRCDPISGHTALYWYRQSLGQGLEFLIYFQGNSAPDKSGLPSDRFSAERTGGSVSTLTIQRTQQEDSAVYLCASSPLKGVGQPQHFGDGTRLSIL.

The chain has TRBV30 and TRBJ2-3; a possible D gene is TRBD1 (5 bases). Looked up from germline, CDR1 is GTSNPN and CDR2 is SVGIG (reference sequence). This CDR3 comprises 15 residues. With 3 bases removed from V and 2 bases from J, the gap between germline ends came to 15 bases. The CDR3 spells CAWRLPGQNTDTQYF. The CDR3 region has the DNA TGTGCCTGGAGGCTCCCAGGGCAGAACACAGATACGCAGTATTTT.

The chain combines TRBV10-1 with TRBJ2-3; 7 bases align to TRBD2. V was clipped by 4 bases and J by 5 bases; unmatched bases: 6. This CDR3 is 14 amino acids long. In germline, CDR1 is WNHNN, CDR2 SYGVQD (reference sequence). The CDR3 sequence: CASSGLAEQDTQYF. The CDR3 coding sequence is TGCGCCAGCAGTGGCCTAGCGGAACAAGATACGCAGTATTTT.

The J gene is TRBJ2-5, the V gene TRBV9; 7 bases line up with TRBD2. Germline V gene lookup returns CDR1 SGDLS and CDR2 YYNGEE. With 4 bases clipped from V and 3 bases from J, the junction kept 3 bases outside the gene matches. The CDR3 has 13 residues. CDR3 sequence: CASSPGGEETQYF. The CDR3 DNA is TGTGCCAGCAGCCCGGGGGGTGAAGAGACCCAGTACTTC.

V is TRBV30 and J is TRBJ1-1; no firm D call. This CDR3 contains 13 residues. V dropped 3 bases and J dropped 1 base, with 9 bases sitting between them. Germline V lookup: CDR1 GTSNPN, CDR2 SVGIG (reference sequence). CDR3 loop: CAWSRHGNTEAFF. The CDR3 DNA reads TGTGCCTGGAGCAGACACGGGAACACTGAAGCTTTCTTT. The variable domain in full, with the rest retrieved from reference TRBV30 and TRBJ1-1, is SQTIHQWPATLVQPVGSPLSLECTVEGTSNPNLYWYRQAAGRGLQLLFYSVGIGQISSEVPQNLSASRPQDRQFILSSKKLLLSDSGFYLCAWSRHGNTEAFFGQGTRLTVV.

CDR3 sequence (DNA): TGTGCCAGCAGTTTATCCGGACAGGCTATGGGCACTGAAGCTTTCTTT. Translating gives CASSLSGQAMGTEAFF. The chain employs TRBV27 and TRBJ1-1; 7 bases are shared with TRBD1. Unmatched junction bases numbered 8, after V lost 0 bases and J lost 4 bases. Germline values: CDR1 MNHEY, CDR2 SMNVEV (reference sequence). The CDR3 is 16 amino acids.

Written as DNA, the CDR3 is TGTGCCTGGAACTCCCCCAATGAGCAGTTCTTC. It is translated as CAWNSPNEQFF. The rearrangement links TRBV30 to TRBJ2-1; no clear D gene. The CDR3 is 11 amino acids. Per the germline V gene, CDR1 is GTSNPN and CDR2 is SVGIG (reference sequence). The V end lost 4 bases, the J end lost 6 bases, and 7 bases lay between the germline ends.

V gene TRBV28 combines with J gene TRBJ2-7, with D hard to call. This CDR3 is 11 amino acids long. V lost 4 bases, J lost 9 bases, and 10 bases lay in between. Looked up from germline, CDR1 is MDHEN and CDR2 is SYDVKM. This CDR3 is CASSSISGQYF. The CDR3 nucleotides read TGTGCCAGCAGTTCCATATCCGGGCAGTACTTC.

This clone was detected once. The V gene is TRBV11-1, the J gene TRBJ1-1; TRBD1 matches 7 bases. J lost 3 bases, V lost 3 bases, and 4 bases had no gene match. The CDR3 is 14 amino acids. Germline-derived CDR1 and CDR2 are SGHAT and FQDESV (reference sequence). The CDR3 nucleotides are TGTGCCAGCAGCTTGGTTGGACAGGACACTGAAGCTTTCTTT. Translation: CASSLVGQDTEAFF. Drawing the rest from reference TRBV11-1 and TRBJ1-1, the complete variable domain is EAEVAQSPRYKITEKSQAVAFWCDPISGHATLYWYRQILGQGPELLVQFQDESVVDDSQLPKDRFSAERLKGVDSTLKIQPAELGDSAMYLCASSLVGQDTEAFFGQGTRLTVV.

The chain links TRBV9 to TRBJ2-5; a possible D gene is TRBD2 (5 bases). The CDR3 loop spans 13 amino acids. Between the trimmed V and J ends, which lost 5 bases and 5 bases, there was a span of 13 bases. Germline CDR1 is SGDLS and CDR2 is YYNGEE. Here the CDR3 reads CASSRSGWETQYF. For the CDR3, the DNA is TGTGCCAGCAGTCGAAGCGGATGGGAGACCCAGTACTTC.

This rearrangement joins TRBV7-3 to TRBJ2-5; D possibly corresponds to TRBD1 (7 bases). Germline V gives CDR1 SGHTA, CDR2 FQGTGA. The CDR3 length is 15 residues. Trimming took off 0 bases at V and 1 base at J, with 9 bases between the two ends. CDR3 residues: CASSLTRDSQETQYF. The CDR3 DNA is TGTGCCAGCAGCTTAACGCGGGACAGCCAAGAGACCCAGTACTTC.

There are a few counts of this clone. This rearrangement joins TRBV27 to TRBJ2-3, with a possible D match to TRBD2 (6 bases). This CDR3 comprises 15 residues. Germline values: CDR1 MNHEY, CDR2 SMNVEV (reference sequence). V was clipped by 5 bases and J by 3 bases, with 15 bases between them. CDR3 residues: CASSLVMGGTDTQYF. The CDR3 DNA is TGTGCCAGCAGTCTGGTGATGGGAGGAACAGATACGCAGTATTTT.

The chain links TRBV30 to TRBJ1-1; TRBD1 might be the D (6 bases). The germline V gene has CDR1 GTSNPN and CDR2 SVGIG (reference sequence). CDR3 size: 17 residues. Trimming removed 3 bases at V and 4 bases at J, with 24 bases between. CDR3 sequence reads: CAWSNSFGGGLLTEAFF. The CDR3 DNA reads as TGTGCCTGGAGCAATTCCTTTGGGGGGGGCCTCCTCACTGAAGCTTTCTTT.

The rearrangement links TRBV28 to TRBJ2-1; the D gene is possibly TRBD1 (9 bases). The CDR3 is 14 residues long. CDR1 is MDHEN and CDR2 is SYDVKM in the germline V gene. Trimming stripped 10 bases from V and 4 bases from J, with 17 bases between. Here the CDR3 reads CAIGGDRAYNEQFF. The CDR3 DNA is TGTGCCATCGGGGGGGACAGGGCTTACAATGAGCAGTTCTTC.

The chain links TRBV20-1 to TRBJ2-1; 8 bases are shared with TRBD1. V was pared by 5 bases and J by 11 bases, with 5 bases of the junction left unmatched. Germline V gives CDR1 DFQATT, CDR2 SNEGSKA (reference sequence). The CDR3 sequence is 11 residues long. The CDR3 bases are TGCAGTGCTCTCAGGGGGCGAAAGCAGTTCTTC. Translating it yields CSALRGRKQFF.

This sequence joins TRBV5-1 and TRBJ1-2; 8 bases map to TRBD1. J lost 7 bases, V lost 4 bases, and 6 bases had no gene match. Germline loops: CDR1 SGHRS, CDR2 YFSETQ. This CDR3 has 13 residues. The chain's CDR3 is CASSPDRVGGYTF. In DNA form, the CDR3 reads TGCGCCAGCAGCCCGGACAGGGTGGGTGGCTACACCTTC.

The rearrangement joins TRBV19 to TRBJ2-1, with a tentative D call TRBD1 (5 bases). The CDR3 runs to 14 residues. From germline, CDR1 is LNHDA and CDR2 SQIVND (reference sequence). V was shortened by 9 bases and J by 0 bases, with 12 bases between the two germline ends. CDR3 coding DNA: TGTGCCAGAACTTTGACAGACTCCTACAATGAGCAGTTCTTC. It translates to CARTLTDSYNEQFF.

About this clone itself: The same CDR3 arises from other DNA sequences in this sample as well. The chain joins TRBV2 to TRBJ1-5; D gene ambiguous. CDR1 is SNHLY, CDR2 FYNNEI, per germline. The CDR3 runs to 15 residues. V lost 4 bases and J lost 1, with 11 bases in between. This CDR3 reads CASSVEGLSNQPQHF. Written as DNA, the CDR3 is TGTGCCAGCAGTGTAGAGGGTCTGAGCAATCAGCCCCAGCATTTT.

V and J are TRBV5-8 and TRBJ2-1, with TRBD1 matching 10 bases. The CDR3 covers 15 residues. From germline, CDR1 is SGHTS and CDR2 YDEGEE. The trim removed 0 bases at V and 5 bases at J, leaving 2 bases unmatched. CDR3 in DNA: TGTGCCAGCAGCTTGGGGGACAGGGGCAACAATGAGCAGTTCTTC. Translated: CASSLGDRGNNEQFF.